This is a list of T cell receptor beta chains from one sample in a study of T cells after yellow fever vaccination. TCRdb re-derived calls from the 5' RACE reads in MiXCR, one entry per CDR3 protein. In the table there are approximately 300,000 distinct CDR3 sequences, around 7.3% of which are singletons. The sequencing used PBMCs, collected roughly 47 days after the first yellow fever vaccination. These receptors came from a man aged 18 to 30 who received the YFV17D yellow fever vaccine. The CDR3 runs from the conserved cysteine through the conserved F or W. Fields, in order: CDR3 protein, CDR3 DNA, D gene, clone size, J gene, V gene. D genes are given only for firm matches. Clone size is stated in some rows and not others, as once, few, many or a class when expanded.

CASSKRTLTDTQYF TGTGCCAGCAGCAAAAGGACGTTGACAGATACGCAGTATTTT NA few TRBJ2-3 TRBV7-2
CSARDPGYYEQYF TGCAGTGCTAGAGATCCCGGGTACTACGAGCAGTACTTC NA few TRBJ2-7 TRBV20-1
CASSFGQVGTEAFF TGTGCCAGCAGCTTCGGACAGGTCGGCACTGAAGCTTTCTTT TRBD1 few TRBJ1-1 TRBV7-8
CASRDGGGLFYGYTF TGCGCCAGCAGAGATGGGGGCGGGCTCTTCTATGGCTACACCTTC NA NA TRBJ1-2 TRBV4-1
CASSLGQGNSDTQYF TGTGCCAGCAGTTTGGGACAGGGTAATTCAGATACGCAGTATTTT TRBD1 few TRBJ2-3 TRBV28
CASSFERVGKQFF TGTGCCAGCAGTTTTGAAAGGGTGGGGAAGCAGTTCTTC NA NA TRBJ2-1 TRBV12-3/TRBV12-4
CASAQDRTTYEQYF TGTGCTAGTGCCCAAGACAGGACCACCTACGAGCAGTACTTC NA NA TRBJ2-7 TRBV12-5
CASSSDRPDTQYF TGTGCCAGCAGCTCCGACCGTCCAGATACGCAGTATTTT NA NA TRBJ2-3 TRBV12-3/TRBV12-4
CASSPSSGQFYQPQHF TGTGCCAGCAGTCCAAGCTCGGGACAGTTCTATCAGCCCCAGCATTTT TRBD1 NA TRBJ1-5 TRBV3-1
CASSFRIPETQYF TGTGCCAGCAGCTTTCGAATTCCGGAGACCCAGTACTTC NA many TRBJ2-5 TRBV7-2
CASSYVGGERNEQFF TGTGCCAGCAGTTACGTAGGGGGCGAAAGGAATGAGCAGTTCTTC TRBD1 many TRBJ2-1 TRBV6-5
CARPHGNRGSETGELFF TGTGCCAGACCCCATGGGAACAGGGGGTCCGAGACCGGGGAGCTGTTTTTT TRBD1 few TRBJ2-2 TRBV7-8
CASSLDWGLVAQFF TGTGCCAGCAGCTTAGACTGGGGACTAGTGGCGCAGTTCTTC TRBD2 few TRBJ2-1 TRBV7-2
CASSLSLRVYNEQFF TGCGCCAGCAGCTTGAGTTTAAGGGTCTACAATGAGCAGTTCTTC NA many TRBJ2-1 TRBV5-1
CASSGTLAGLNEQFF TGTGCCAGCAGCGGGACACTAGCGGGGTTAAATGAGCAGTTCTTC TRBD2 few TRBJ2-1 TRBV5-4
CASILRRGGTGELFF TGTGCCAGCATCCTAAGGAGGGGCGGGACTGGGGAGCTGTTTTTT NA NA TRBJ2-2 TRBV4-2
CASSLSKAFF TGTGCCAGCAGCTTATCCAAAGCTTTCTTT NA NA TRBJ1-1 TRBV7-9
CSASRSSGGQYVSTQYF TGCAGTGCTAGTAGGTCTAGCGGGGGCCAATACGTATCTACGCAGTATTTT TRBD2 NA TRBJ2-3 TRBV20-1
CASSVGLAGGPVGEQFF TGTGCCAGCAGCGTCGGACTAGCGGGGGGGCCGGTGGGTGAGCAGTTCTTC TRBD2 few TRBJ2-1 TRBV7-2
CASRPGLARETQYF TGTGCCAGCAGACCGGGACTAGCGCGAGAGACCCAGTACTTC TRBD2 NA TRBJ2-5 TRBV6-1
CASSVGRNSPLHF TGTGCCAGCAGCGTAGGAAGGAATTCACCCCTCCACTTT NA few TRBJ1-6 TRBV9
CASSLGTSGTDKQYF TGCGCCAGCAGCTTAGGGACTAGCGGCACAGATAAGCAGTATTTT TRBD2 NA TRBJ2-3 TRBV5-1
CASTGSRAGELFF TGTGCCTCCACAGGTTCGAGGGCCGGGGAGCTGTTTTTT NA few TRBJ2-2 TRBV12-3/TRBV12-4
CASSLTVVQETQYF TGTGCCAGCAGCTTAACGGTAGTTCAAGAGACCCAGTACTTC NA NA TRBJ2-5 TRBV7-3